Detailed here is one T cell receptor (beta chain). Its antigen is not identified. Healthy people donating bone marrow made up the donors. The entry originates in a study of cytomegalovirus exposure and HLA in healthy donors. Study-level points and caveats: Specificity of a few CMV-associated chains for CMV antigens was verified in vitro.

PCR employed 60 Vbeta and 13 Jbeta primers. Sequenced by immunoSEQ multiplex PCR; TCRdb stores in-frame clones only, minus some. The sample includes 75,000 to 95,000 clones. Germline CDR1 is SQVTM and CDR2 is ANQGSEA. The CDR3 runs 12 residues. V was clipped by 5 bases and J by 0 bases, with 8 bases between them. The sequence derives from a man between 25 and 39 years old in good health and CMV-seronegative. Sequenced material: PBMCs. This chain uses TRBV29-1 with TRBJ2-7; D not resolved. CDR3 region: CSVYGTSYEQYF. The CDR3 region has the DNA TGCAGCGTTTATGGCACCTCCTACGAGCAGTACTTC.